These T cell receptor beta chains were read from a single sample in a study of shared clonotypes between healthy human individuals. Sequenced by immunoSEQ multiplex PCR; TCRdb stores in-frame clones only, minus some. The sample records roughly 450,000 clones, about four fifths being singletons. The source material was PBMCs. These receptors were obtained from a woman in her 40s in good health. Some clones in this sample may be carry-over from other donors' samples. Both conserved end residues are part of each CDR3. The D gene is left open where the match is weak. The size of a clone is reported for some rows only, either as once, few or many, or as a class for expanded clones.

TRBJ1-3,NA,TRBV2,NA,CASVQGAGNTIYF,TGTGCCAGCGTACAGGGCGCTGGAAACACCATATATTTT
TRBJ1-5,NA,TRBV19,TRBD1,CASSRPGGFENQPQHF,TGTGCCAGTAGTCGTCCAGGGGGATTTGAGAATCAGCCCCAGCATTTT
TRBJ2-5,NA,TRBV5-1,NA,CASSVLDGPQETQYF,TGCGCCAGCAGCGTTCTGGACGGCCCCCAAGAGACCCAGTACTTC
TRBJ1-3,once,TRBV18,NA,CASSTGQNSGNTIYF,TGTGCCAGCTCAACCGGACAGAACTCTGGAAACACCATATATTTT
TRBJ1-2,NA,TRBV25-1,NA,CASSHQGHYGYTF,TGTGCCAGCAGCCACCAGGGTCACTATGGCTACACCTTC
TRBJ2-1,NA,TRBV9,TRBD2,CASSPRLAGRNEQFF,TGTGCCAGCAGCCCCCGTCTAGCGGGTAGGAATGAGCAGTTCTTC
TRBJ2-7,NA,TRBV5-6,NA,CASSFLESLFGSYEQYF,TGTGCCAGCAGCTTTTTGGAAAGTCTGTTTGGCTCCTACGAGCAGTACTTC
TRBJ2-3,few,TRBV11-1,TRBD2,CASSAGLAGEGGLDTQYF,TGTGCCAGCAGCGCGGGACTAGCGGGAGAAGGAGGTTTGGATACGCAGTATTTT
TRBJ2-5,NA,TRBV11-2,TRBD2,CASSSGPAGETQYF,TGTGCCAGCAGCTCGGGACCAGCGGGGGAGACCCAGTACTTC
TRBJ1-1,once,TRBV6-5,TRBD1,CASRIDRGNTEAFF,TGTGCCAGCAGGATAGACAGGGGCAACACTGAAGCTTTCTTT
TRBJ2-1,NA,TRBV20-1,NA,CSAQRDEQFF,TGCAGTGCTCAAAGAGATGAGCAGTTCTTC
TRBJ1-3,NA,TRBV27,NA,CASRRGSGNTIYF,TGTGCCAGCAGAAGGGGGTCTGGAAACACCATATATTTT
TRBJ2-7,NA,TRBV30,NA,CAWGPGTSGALYEQYF,TGTGCCTGGGGACCCGGGACCTCCGGGGCCCTCTACGAGCAGTACTTC
TRBJ2-1,NA,TRBV11-2,NA,CASSLADSSYNEQFF,TGTGCCAGCAGCTTAGCGGACAGCTCCTACAATGAGCAGTTCTTC
TRBJ1-1,few,TRBV6-6,NA,CASSYSFGELNTEAFF,TGTGCCAGCAGTTACTCCTTCGGGGAGCTGAACACTGAAGCTTTCTTT
TRBJ2-7,NA,TRBV19,TRBD2,CASSMAGGGHWDEQYF,TGTGCCAGTAGTATGGCCGGCGGGGGGCACTGGGACGAGCAGTACTTC
TRBJ1-2,NA,TRBV5-1,NA,CASSIRDGGYTF,TGCGCCAGCAGCATACGGGACGGTGGCTACACCTTC
TRBJ1-1,NA,TRBV7-9,TRBD1,CASSLLGQGSDLNAFF,TGTGCCAGCAGCCTACTCGGACAGGGGAGCGACCTGAATGCTTTCTTT
TRBJ1-1,once,TRBV19,TRBD1,CASSRTGGVLGAEAFF,TGTGCCAGTAGTAGGACAGGGGGTGTCCTTGGAGCTGAAGCTTTCTTT
TRBJ2-3,NA,TRBV6-6,NA,CASSYPSSTDTQYF,TGTGCCAGCAGTTATCCCTCGAGCACAGATACGCAGTATTTT
TRBJ2-1,NA,TRBV5-1,TRBD1,CASSLVPGQGAPNEQFF,TGCGCCAGCAGCTTGGTTCCGGGACAGGGGGCCCCGAATGAGCAGTTCTTC
TRBJ2-7,NA,TRBV14,NA,CASSLIKFYEQYF,TGTGCCAGCAGCCTAATTAAGTTTTACGAGCAGTACTTC
TRBJ1-4,NA,TRBV7-2,TRBD1,CASSLEGQAGEKLFF,TGTGCCAGCAGTTTGGAGGGACAGGCGGGAGAAAAACTGTTTTTT
TRBJ2-6,NA,TRBV29-1,NA,CSPGVAPSGANVLTF,TGCAGCCCCGGGGTAGCACCCTCTGGGGCCAACGTCCTGACTTTC
TRBJ2-7,NA,TRBV11-2,TRBD2,CASSDSGSGYEQYF,TGTGCCAGCAGCGATAGCGGGAGCGGCTACGAGCAGTACTTC
TRBJ2-1,NA,TRBV29-1,TRBD2,CSVEYRASGSYNEQFF,TGCAGCGTTGAATACAGAGCTAGCGGGAGCTACAATGAGCAGTTCTTC
TRBJ2-6,NA,TRBV27,NA,CASSPRATNSGANVLTF,TGTGCCAGCAGTCCCCGGGCGACAAACTCTGGGGCCAACGTCCTGACTTTC
TRBJ1-1,NA,TRBV7-9,NA,CASSLFPNTEAFF,TGTGCCAGCAGCTTATTTCCAAACACTGAAGCTTTCTTT
TRBJ1-5,NA,TRBV7-2,NA,CASSLQGTSNQPQHF,TGTGCCAGCAGCTTACAGGGTACGAGCAATCAGCCCCAGCATTTT
TRBJ2-3,NA,TRBV10-2,NA,CASSVSDSTDTQYF,TGCGCCAGCAGTGTCTCGGACAGCACAGATACGCAGTATTTT
TRBJ2-2,NA,TRBV5-1,NA,CASSLGDTNTGELFF,TGCGCCAGCAGCTTGGGGGACACTAACACCGGGGAGCTGTTTTTT
TRBJ2-7,NA,TRBV10-1,NA,CASSESWDHEQYF,TGCGCCAGCAGTGAGTCTTGGGACCACGAGCAGTACTTC
TRBJ2-7,NA,TRBV7-6,NA,CASSLYSYEQYF,TGTGCCAGCAGCTTATACTCCTACGAGCAGTACTTC
TRBJ2-1,few,TRBV11-2,TRBD2,CASSLLGGGYNEQFF,TGTGCCAGCAGCCTGCTCGGGGGAGGGTACAATGAGCAGTTCTTC
TRBJ1-5,NA,TRBV19,NA,CASSIQAGSNQPQHF,TGTGCCAGTAGTATACAAGCAGGGTCAAATCAGCCCCAGCATTTT
TRBJ2-3,NA,TRBV28,TRBD1,CASSSYRGLRTDTQYF,TGTGCCAGCAGTTCCTACAGGGGGTTGAGGACAGATACGCAGTATTTT
TRBJ2-5,NA,TRBV7-2,NA,CASSLSSGAHETQYF,TGTGCCAGCAGCTTATCCTCAGGGGCCCACGAGACCCAGTACTTC
TRBJ2-2,NA,TRBV7-8,NA,CASSPEQNTGELFF,TGTGCCAGCAGCCCAGAACAGAACACCGGGGAGCTGTTTTTT
TRBJ2-7,NA,TRBV7-8,NA,CASSPLQVSYEQYF,TGTGCCAGCAGCCCACTACAGGTCTCCTACGAGCAGTACTTC
TRBJ2-5,NA,TRBV30,NA,CAWSGGSGQETQYF,TGTGCCTGGAGTGGGGGTAGCGGACAAGAGACCCAGTACTTC
TRBJ2-1,NA,TRBV9,NA,CASSVEFGRTPGVEQFF,TGTGCCAGCAGCGTAGAATTTGGACGGACCCCGGGGGTTGAGCAGTTCTTC
TRBJ2-1,NA,TRBV7-3,TRBD2,CASSLAGGGTYNEQFF,TGTGCCAGCAGCTTAGCGGGAGGCGGGACCTACAATGAGCAGTTCTTC
TRBJ2-7,NA,TRBV11-3,NA,CASSTLDGAQTYEQYF,TGTGCCAGCAGTACCCTAGACGGGGCACAGACCTACGAGCAGTACTTC
TRBJ1-4,few,TRBV15,NA,CATSPQGVREKLFF,TGTGCCACCAGTCCACAGGGAGTTCGGGAAAAACTGTTTTTT
TRBJ1-2,NA,TRBV28,NA,CASSKDPSGYGYTF,TGTGCCAGCAGTAAGGATCCTTCGGGCTATGGCTACACCTTC
TRBJ2-1,NA,TRBV11-3,TRBD2,CASSLSGNNEQFF,TGTGCCAGCAGCTTGAGCGGGAACAATGAGCAGTTCTTC
TRBJ2-6,NA,TRBV2,TRBD1,CASTGIRDRGNRGKPSGANVLTF,TGTGCCAGCACAGGAATCCGGGACAGGGGAAATAGAGGCAAGCCCTCTGGGGCCAACGTCCTGACTTTC
TRBJ1-1,NA,TRBV5-4,NA,CASSPGKVRLPGTEAFF,TGTGCCAGCAGCCCCGGAAAAGTCCGGCTCCCCGGCACTGAAGCTTTCTTT
TRBJ2-5,once,TRBV30,NA,CAWRQGGSETQYF,TGTGCCTGGAGACAGGGAGGTAGTGAGACCCAGTACTTC
TRBJ2-3,many,TRBV5-4,NA,CASSRIYSGTDTQYF,TGTGCCAGCAGCCGAATTTATAGCGGCACAGATACGCAGTATTTT